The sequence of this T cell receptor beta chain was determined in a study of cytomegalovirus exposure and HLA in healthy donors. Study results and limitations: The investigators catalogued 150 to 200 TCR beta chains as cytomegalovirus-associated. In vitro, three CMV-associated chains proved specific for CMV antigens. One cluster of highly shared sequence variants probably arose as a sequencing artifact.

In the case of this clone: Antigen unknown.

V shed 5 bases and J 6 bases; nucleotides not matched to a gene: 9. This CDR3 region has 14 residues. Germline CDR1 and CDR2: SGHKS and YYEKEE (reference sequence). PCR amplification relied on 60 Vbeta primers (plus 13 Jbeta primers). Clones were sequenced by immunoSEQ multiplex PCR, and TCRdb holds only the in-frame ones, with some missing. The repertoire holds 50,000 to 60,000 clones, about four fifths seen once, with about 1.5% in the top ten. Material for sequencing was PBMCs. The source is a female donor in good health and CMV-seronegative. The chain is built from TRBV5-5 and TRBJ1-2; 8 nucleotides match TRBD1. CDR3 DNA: TGTGCCAGCAGACCCGGTAACAGGGGGAATGGCTACACCTTC. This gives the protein CASRPGNRGNGYTF.